The clone carrying this TCR beta chain was seen repeatedly, ten times or more. Antigen specificity is unknown. This sample is part of a study of T cells in Graves' hyperthyroidism and ophthalmopathy. Study-level results: Peripheral blood also featured most of the thyroid clonotypes expanded above 0.001.

Each diagnosis was grounded in clinical symptoms, serum thyroxine and TRAb, thyroid ultrasound, and orbital computed tomography. TCR beta CDR3 regions were amplified from RNA transcripts. The HTBI set primed first-round TCR CDR3 RT-PCR. TCRdb processed the multiplex PCR reads anew with MiXCR; each CDR3 protein has one entry. The table has around 520,000 distinct CDR3 sequences, 12% to 15% seen once. V was trimmed by 3 bases and J by 2 bases, leaving 14 bases between them. CDR1 is GTSNPN and CDR2 is SVGIG in the germline V gene (reference sequence). This CDR3 region has 14 residues. The source of this sequence is a woman aged 40 to 50 with Graves' hyperthyroidism. Sequenced input: blood. This chain connects TRBV30 to TRBJ2-7, with D maybe TRBD1 (5 bases). CDR3 in amino acids: CAWSPPGSPYEQYF. The DNA for the CDR3 is TGTGCCTGGAGCCCCCCAGGGTCTCCCTACGAGCAGTACTTC.